This TCR beta chain was sequenced during a study of neurological immune-mediated disorders. It was by 5'RACE with 10-nucleotide random UMIs that the cDNA was made. MiXCR, applied by TCRdb to the 5' RACE reads, yields one record per CDR3 protein. The sample records about 120,000 distinct CDR3 sequences, about 3.2% being singletons. Trimming pared 4 bases from V and 0 bases from J, leaving 12 bases between. The CDR3 has 16 amino acids. Germline assignment: CDR1 LNHNV and CDR2 YYDKDF (reference sequence). This clonotype came up a few times. The origin of this receptor is a woman between 25 and 40 years old with multiple sclerosis. Material: PBMCs. The rearrangement uses TRBV15 and TRBJ2-2; D might be TRBD1 or TRBD2, each matching 5 bases. The CDR3 DNA sequence: TGTGCCACCAGCAACTTACCGGGACCGAACACCGGGGAGCTGTTTTTT. This gives the protein CATSNLPGPNTGELFF.